This T cell receptor beta chain appears in the sequencing data of a study of blood T cell repertoires in COVID-19. On the study more broadly: The samples span acute and convalescent COVID-19 from the United States, Italy and Spain. T cells, B-cell-depleted T cells, or PBMCs supplied cDNA or gDNA.

Adults between about 18 and 89 years of age took part from about two dozen US areas. The method was immunoSEQ multiplex PCR; TCRdb's version includes in-frame clones alone and lacks a portion of them. Among approximately 150,000 clones listed, over 75% were seen once. The sequence derives from a man in his fifties in a cohort exposed to, infected with or recovered from COVID-19 (not recorded which). Sequencing was done on a sample of PBMCs or T cells enriched from blood (not recorded which).

DNA for the CDR3: TGTGCCATCAGTTTCAAACAGGGTAGCACAGATACGCAGTATTTT. This encodes CAISFKQGSTDTQYF. The V call is TRBV10-3, the J call TRBJ2-3, with a weak D call TRBD1 (6 bases). Germline CDR1 reads ENHRY; CDR2 reads SYGVKD. Between the trimmed V and J ends, which lost 5 bases and 0 bases, there was a span of 12 bases. This CDR3 has 15 residues.